The TCR beta chain described here comes from a study of cytomegalovirus exposure and HLA in healthy donors. CDR3 length: 16 amino acids. V trimming: 4 bases; J trimming: 6 bases; junction bases outside the gene matches: 11. Germline CDR1 reads SEHNR; CDR2 reads FQNEAQ (reference sequence). A multiplex PCR was run with 60 Vbeta primers and 13 Jbeta primers. Clones were sequenced by immunoSEQ multiplex PCR, and TCRdb holds only the in-frame ones, with some missing. The sample lists roughly 130,000 clones; around 83% were seen once. The sequenced sample was PBMCs. The clonotype was recovered from a girl aged 2 to 9 in good health and CMV-seronegative. This chain connects TRBV7-9 to TRBJ2-4; 8 nucleotides line up with TRBD1. CDR3 sequence (DNA): TGTGCCAGCAGCTCGTTGCGGCAGGGGGCAGGAAACATTCAGTACTTC. Protein sequence: CASSSLRQGAGNIQYF.